One and the same sample provided the 18 T cell receptor beta chains below, sequenced in a study of blood T cell repertoires in COVID-19. Assay used: immunoSEQ multiplex PCR; TCRdb lists only in-frame clones, some missing. The top ten clones hold around 8.4% of a sample with about 64,000 clones, 75% to 95% of them seen once. Sequencing was done on a sample of peripheral blood. All receptors derive from an elderly woman with active COVID-19.

The gene calls are TRBV10-1 and TRBJ2-5; D not resolved. This CDR3 has 11 residues. The germline CDR1 and CDR2 sequences are WNHNN and SYGVQD (reference sequence). The V gene lost 6 bases and the J gene lost 4 bases, with 6 bases spanning the gap. CDR3 in amino acids: CASSEAETQYF. The CDR3 bases are TGCGCCAGCAGCGAAGCAGAGACCCAGTACTTC.

The chain has TRBV28 and TRBJ2-4; D perhaps matches TRBD1 (6 bases). The CDR3 is made up of 15 amino acids. CDR1 is MDHEN, CDR2 SYDVKM, per germline. V was clipped by 4 bases and J by 7 bases, with 17 bases between them. The CDR3 nucleotides are TGTGCCAGCAGTTCCGCGCAGGGGTCGGGGAACATTCAGTACTTC. This encodes CASSSAQGSGNIQYF.

V usage is TRBV5-4 and J usage is TRBJ2-2; 13 bases match TRBD2. The CDR3 contains 16 residues. The V and J ends lost 5 bases and 7 bases, in that order; junction bases with no gene match: 8. Germline V CDR1 and CDR2: SGHNT, YYREEE (reference sequence). The CDR3 spells CASSPTSGGADGELFF. The CDR3 DNA reads as TGTGCCAGCAGTCCAACTAGCGGGGGGGCGGACGGGGAGCTGTTTTTT.

The V and J genes are TRBV6-5 and TRBJ1-1; D is undetermined. The germline gives CDR1 MNHEY, CDR2 SVGAGI. The CDR3 contains 14 residues. Trimming shortened V by 6 bases and J by 1 base, and 12 bases separated the two germline ends. The CDR3, as DNA: TGTGCCAGCAGCCATCCGGAGTGGAACACTGAAGCTTTCTTT. This codes for CASSHPEWNTEAFF.

V is TRBV6-2 or TRBV6-3 and J is TRBJ1-2; D gene ambiguous. V was pared by 4 bases and J by 6 bases, with 15 bases between. Germline V CDR1 and CDR2: MNHEY, SVGEGT. The CDR3 is made up of 14 amino acids. Here the CDR3 DNA reads TGTGCCAGCAGTTTCCCGGCGGGTGGAAATGGCTACACCTTC. Translated: CASSFPAGGNGYTF.

The CDR3 protein is CASSSPTGAGGPQHF. DNA of the CDR3: TGTGCCAGTAGTTCTCCGACAGGGGCCGGTGGGCCCCAGCATTTT. The V and J genes are TRBV19 and TRBJ1-5; 8 bases match TRBD1. CDR3 length equals 15 residues. With 5 bases clipped from V and 9 bases from J, the junction kept 12 bases outside the gene matches. Germline CDR1 LNHDA, CDR2 SQIVND (reference sequence).

The genes are TRBV1 and TRBJ1-4. TRBV1 is marked as a pseudogene. The CDR3 spans 15 residues. The CDR3 region is CTSSQDPGLGEKLFF. The CDR3, as DNA: TGCACCAGCAGCCAAGATCCCGGACTGGGGGAAAAACTGTTTTTT.

The V call is TRBV19, the J call TRBJ2-5, with TRBD2 identical over 10 bases. The CDR3 has 15 amino acids. V lost 5 bases, J lost 7 bases, and 10 bases stayed unmatched. Germline CDR1 is LNHDA and CDR2 is SQIVND (reference sequence). This chain's CDR3 is CASSVGSSGSGTQYF. The CDR3 coding sequence is TGTGCCAGTAGTGTAGGGTCTAGCGGGAGTGGGACCCAGTACTTC.

The chain joins TRBV6-5 to TRBJ2-1, with D possibly TRBD1 on 5 matching bases. This CDR3 comprises 15 residues. Per germline, CDR1 MNHEY and CDR2 SVGAGI. Deletions cut 6 bases from V and 4 bases from J, with 16 bases between. CDR3 sequence: CASSSLGAGYNEQFF. CDR3 in DNA: TGTGCCAGCAGCTCCTTAGGGGCAGGTTACAATGAGCAGTTCTTC.

The V gene is TRBV5-4, the J gene TRBJ1-1; D remains unclear. Per the germline V gene, CDR1 is SGHNT and CDR2 is YYREEE (reference sequence). There are 15 residues in the CDR3. The V end was cut by 3 bases, the J end by 0 bases, with 12 bases between. CDR3 nucleotides: TGTGCCAGCAGCTCTCCCACGGGGATGAACACTGAAGCTTTCTTT. Protein product: CASSSPTGMNTEAFF.

J is TRBJ1-4 and V is TRBV7-2; TRBD1 is a possible D gene (5 bases). V lost 6 bases, J lost 7 bases, and 21 bases lay in between. The length of the CDR3 is 16 residues. The germline V gene has CDR1 SGHTA and CDR2 FQGNSA. The CDR3: CASSSTQENLGEKLFF. As DNA, the CDR3 is TGTGCCAGCAGTTCTACACAGGAAAACCTCGGTGAAAAACTGTTTTTT.

This chain joins TRBV6-2 or TRBV6-3 and TRBJ1-5, with no clear D. The length of the CDR3 is 16 residues. Trimming removed 2 bases at V and 2 bases at J, with 13 bases between. CDR1 and CDR2 from the germline V gene are MNHEY and SVGEGT. CDR3 region: CASSYESLAGNQPQHF. The CDR3 DNA reads as TGTGCCAGCAGTTACGAGAGCCTTGCGGGCAATCAGCCCCAGCATTTT.

The chain carries TRBV27 and TRBJ2-1; TRBD2 matches 7 bases. Unmatched junction bases numbered 4, after V lost 2 bases and J lost 0 bases. The CDR3 totals 16 residues. Germline V CDR1 and CDR2: MNHEY, SMNVEV (reference sequence). The CDR3 is CASSLSAGVSYNEQFF. In nucleotides, the CDR3 is TGTGCCAGCAGTTTAAGTGCGGGGGTCTCCTACAATGAGCAGTTCTTC.

The chain couples TRBV18 to TRBJ1-1; tentatively, D is TRBD1 (5 bases). CDR1 is KGHSH and CDR2 is LQKENI in the germline V gene. CDR3 size: 17 residues. V dropped 0 bases and J dropped 4 bases, with 18 bases sitting between them. The CDR3 bases are TGTGCCAGCTCACCACCGGGCTTAGGGACTGCGGGCACTGAAGCTTTCTTT. Amino acid sequence: CASSPPGLGTAGTEAFF.

This clone was seen only once. The V call is TRBV4-1, the J call TRBJ2-3; TRBD2 matches 8 bases. The germline V gene has CDR1 MGHRA and CDR2 YSYEKL. The trim removed 4 bases at V and 6 bases at J, leaving 15 bases unmatched. CDR3 length equals 17 residues. The CDR3: CASSPVVGAGGGDTQYF. CDR3 nucleotides: TGCGCCAGCAGCCCCGTAGTGGGGGCGGGGGGCGGGGATACGCAGTATTTT.

The count of this clone is one. V is TRBV3-1 (or the pseudogene TRBV3-2) and J is TRBJ1-2, with TRBD1 matching over 7 bases. Per germline, CDR1 LGHDT and CDR2 YNNKEL (reference sequence). The CDR3 extends over 13 amino acids. After removal of 4 bases from V and 5 bases from J, the junction contained 4 bases not matched to a gene. The CDR3 sequence is CASSPIQGYGYTF. CDR3 nucleotide sequence: TGTGCCAGCAGCCCGATACAGGGGTATGGCTACACCTTC.

This clone is a singleton in its sample. The chain carries TRBV28 and TRBJ2-5; D is unresolved. CDR3 length equals 11 residues. V was shortened by 3 bases and J by 6 bases, with 5 bases between the two germline ends. Germline CDR1 and CDR2: MDHEN and SYDVKM. The CDR3 reads CASSFEQTQYF. DNA for the CDR3: TGTGCCAGCAGTTTCGAGCAGACCCAGTACTTC.

V and J are TRBV5-1 and TRBJ2-1; the D gene is possibly TRBD1 (6 bases). This CDR3 is built from 16 residues. CDR1 and CDR2 from the germline V gene are SGHRS and YFSETQ. Trimming removed 4 bases from V and 0 bases from J, with 14 bases in between. CDR3 DNA: TGCGCCAGCAGCGACTACACAGGGAGCTCCTACAATGAGCAGTTCTTC. Translation gives CASSDYTGSSYNEQFF.